The rows below give T cell receptor beta chains drawn from one sample of a study of blood T cell repertoires in COVID-19. This table comes from immunoSEQ multiplex PCR, and its TCRdb copy is limited to in-frame clones, with some not included. The table includes some 250,000 clones, approximately 91% detected once. The sample was peripheral blood. These receptor sequences come from a woman aged 25 to 45 with acute or convalescent COVID-19. CDR3s include the opening cysteine and the closing phenylalanine or tryptophan. The D gene is left open where the match is weak. Size tells how often a clone was seen (once, few, many) or the class of an expanded clone, and some rows leave it out.

>NA|TRBD2|TRBJ2-2|TRBV19
CASTRAVLAGGGTGELFF
TGTGCCAGTACCCGAGCGGTTCTAGCGGGAGGTGGCACCGGGGAGCTGTTTTTT
>NA|TRBD2|TRBJ2-7|TRBV7-6
CASSLVPQREPSWEQYF
TGTGCCAGCAGCTTAGTCCCCCAGCGGGAGCCCTCGTGGGAGCAGTACTTC
>NA|TRBD1|TRBJ2-1|TRBV2
CASSRDRPYDEQFF
TGTGCCAGCAGCCGGGACAGGCCTTATGATGAGCAGTTCTTC
>NA|NA|TRBJ2-3|TRBV19
CASSQPGLNTDTQYF
TGTGCCAGTTCTCAACCGGGACTCAATACAGATACGCAGTATTTT
>NA|NA|TRBJ2-3|TRBV6-2/TRBV6-3
CASSLTRTLGNTQYF
TGTGCCAGCAGCCTGACCAGGACTCTGGGCAATACGCAGTATTTT
>NA|NA|TRBJ2-5|TRBV11-2
CASSLVGGHTRETQYF
TGTGCCAGCAGCTTAGTGGGCGGACACACCAGGGAGACCCAGTACTTC
>once|NA|TRBJ2-5|TRBV12-3/TRBV12-4
CASRPGRETQYF
TGTGCCAGCCGACCAGGGAGGGAGACCCAGTACTTC
>NA|TRBD2|TRBJ2-7|TRBV6-6
CASSFSSGVSEQYF
TGTGCCAGCAGTTTTTCTAGCGGAGTATCCGAGCAGTACTTC
>NA|TRBD1|TRBJ2-1|TRBV18
CASSPAGGDEQFF
TGTGCCAGCTCACCCGCAGGGGGCGATGAGCAGTTCTTC
>once|NA|TRBJ2-3|TRBV5-5
CASSLGGTTDTQYF
TGTGCCAGCAGCTTGGGGGGCACCACAGATACGCAGTATTTT
>NA|TRBD2|TRBJ2-5|TRBV5-6
CASSIRGPGGETQYF
TGTGCCAGCAGCATTCGGGGTCCGGGAGGCGAGACCCAGTACTTC
>NA|TRBD1|TRBJ2-7|TRBV9
CASSGGQGWYEQYF
TGTGCCAGCAGCGGGGGACAGGGCTGGTACGAGCAGTACTTC
>once|TRBD1|TRBJ2-5|TRBV19
CASSPLGTGKETQYF
TGTGCCAGTAGCCCTCTCGGGACAGGGAAAGAGACCCAGTACTTC
>NA|TRBD2|TRBJ2-2|TRBV4-3
CASRRRLAGENTGELFF
TGCGCCAGCAGGCGAAGACTAGCGGGGGAAAACACCGGGGAGCTGTTTTTT
>NA|NA|TRBJ2-5|TRBV6-2/TRBV6-3
CASSYGQVETQYF
TGTGCCAGCAGTTATGGGCAGGTTGAGACCCAGTACTTC
>few|NA|TRBJ2-2|TRBV30
CAWSVQGQNTGELFF
TGTGCCTGGAGTGTCCAGGGGCAGAACACCGGGGAGCTGTTTTTT
>NA|TRBD1|TRBJ1-5|TRBV30
CAWSPDRDQPQHF
TGTGCCTGGAGTCCGGACAGGGATCAGCCCCAGCATTTT
>NA|NA|TRBJ2-7|TRBV5-1
CASSFIGGSYEQYF
TGCGCCAGCAGCTTCATCGGGGGTAGTTACGAGCAGTACTTC
>NA|TRBD2|TRBJ2-3|TRBV9
CASSVPGRVPDTQYF
TGTGCCAGCAGCGTACCCGGGAGGGTCCCAGATACGCAGTATTTT
>NA|NA|TRBJ2-7|TRBV6-2/TRBV6-3
CASSYATSGGNGEQYF
TGTGCCAGCAGTTACGCGACGAGCGGAGGGAATGGCGAGCAGTACTTC
>NA|NA|TRBJ1-3|TRBV30
CAGDPLQGLGNTIYF
TGTGCCGGGGACCCCTTACAGGGCTTGGGAAACACCATATATTTT
>NA|NA|TRBJ1-5|TRBV2
CASSQGYNQPQHF
TGTGCCAGCAGTCAGGGGTACAATCAGCCCCAGCATTTT
>once|TRBD2|TRBJ2-3|TRBV4-2
CASSQDKLAGGTDTQYF
TGTGCCAGCAGCCAAGATAAACTAGCGGGAGGGACAGATACGCAGTATTTT
>NA|TRBD1|TRBJ1-2|TRBV11-2
CASSPGPGGRDGYTF
TGTGCCAGCAGCCCAGGTCCAGGGGGCAGGGATGGCTACACCTTC
>NA|NA|TRBJ1-1|TRBV18
CASSPETGLGTEAFF
TGTGCCAGCTCACCCGAAACAGGGTTGGGGACTGAAGCTTTCTTT
>NA|NA|TRBJ2-2|TRBV10-3
CAILTSSPNTGELFF
TGTGCCATCCTTACTAGCAGCCCGAACACCGGGGAGCTGTTTTTT
>NA|TRBD2|TRBJ2-1|TRBV9
CASSVEEAGGFSYNEQFF
TGTGCCAGCAGCGTAGAGGAAGCGGGAGGGTTCTCCTACAATGAGCAGTTCTTC
>NA|TRBD2|TRBJ2-7|TRBV4-2
CASSQVTSGSSYEQYF
TGTGCCAGCAGCCAAGTGACTAGCGGGAGCTCCTACGAGCAGTACTTC
>few|NA|TRBJ2-7|TRBV4-3
CASSQGTYYEQYF
TGCGCCAGCAGCCAAGGGACTTACTACGAGCAGTACTTC
>few|NA|TRBJ2-7|TRBV11-2
CASSADRPEQYF
TGTGCCAGCAGCGCGGACAGACCTGAGCAGTACTTC
>NA|NA|TRBJ2-1|TRBV6-2/TRBV6-3
CASSPRTEVGNEQFF
TGTGCCAGCAGCCCCAGGACTGAGGTGGGGAATGAGCAGTTCTTC
>NA|TRBD1|TRBJ1-5|TRBV5-5
CASSWGQGGQPQHF
TGTGCCAGCAGCTGGGGACAGGGTGGTCAGCCCCAGCATTTT
>NA|TRBD1|TRBJ2-7|TRBV4-3
CASSQGQGLYEQYF
TGCGCCAGCAGCCAAGGACAGGGTCTATACGAGCAGTACTTC
>NA|TRBD2|TRBJ2-7|TRBV3-1/TRBV3-2
CASSRAGGSYEQYF
TGTGCCAGCAGCCGAGCGGGAGGGTCCTACGAGCAGTACTTC
>NA|NA|TRBJ1-3|TRBV21-1
CASRNSGLCSGNTIYF
TGTGCCAGCAGAAATTCAGGGTTGTGCTCTGGAAACACCATATATTTT
>few|TRBD2|TRBJ2-2|TRBV11-2
CASSTLAGATGELFF
TGTGCCAGCAGTACCCTAGCGGGAGCAACCGGGGAGCTGTTTTTT
>NA|NA|TRBJ2-1|TRBV11-3
CASSLVPTIAHNEQFF
TGTGCCAGCAGCTTAGTCCCGACTATTGCTCACAATGAGCAGTTCTTC
>NA|TRBD2|TRBJ2-3|TRBV28
CASSRGTSGRSDTQYF
TGTGCCAGCAGTCGCGGGACTAGCGGGAGGTCGGATACGCAGTATTTT
>NA|NA|TRBJ1-1|TRBV9
CASRILTENTEAFF
TGTGCCAGCAGAATCCTTACAGAGAACACTGAAGCTTTCTTT
>NA|NA|TRBJ2-7|TRBV30
CASTRSSASSYEQYF
TGTGCCTCCACCAGATCTAGCGCCAGCTCCTACGAGCAGTACTTC
>NA|TRBD2|TRBJ2-5|TRBV30
CAWRAGTSLQETQYF
TGTGCCTGGAGGGCCGGGACTAGCCTACAAGAGACCCAGTACTTC
>NA|NA|TRBJ1-6|TRBV4-1
CASSQEGGARNSPLHF
TGCGCCAGCAGCCAAGAGGGGGGGGCGCGAAATTCACCCCTCCACTTT
>NA|NA|TRBJ1-1|TRBV11-3
CASSYRASRMNTEAFF
TGTGCCAGCAGTTACAGGGCGTCCAGGATGAACACTGAAGCTTTCTTT
>NA|NA|TRBJ1-1|TRBV9
CASSVGINRANTEAFF
TGTGCCAGCAGCGTAGGCATTAACAGGGCGAACACTGAAGCTTTCTTT
>NA|TRBD1|TRBJ1-5|TRBV24-1
CATSDGQGHQPQHF
TGTGCCACCAGTGATGGACAGGGGCATCAGCCCCAGCATTTT
>NA|NA|TRBJ2-4|TRBV5-1
CASSLLEGVGSLAKNIQYF
TGCGCCAGCAGCCTGCTCGAAGGGGTCGGGTCCCTAGCCAAAAACATTCAGTACTTC
>NA|NA|TRBJ1-5|TRBV30
CAWRDNLLSNQPQHF
TGTGCCTGGAGGGACAACCTATTAAGCAATCAGCCCCAGCATTTT
>NA|TRBD1|TRBJ2-5|TRBV12-3/TRBV12-4
CASSLRPQGAQYF
TGTGCCAGCAGTTTGAGGCCGCAGGGGGCCCAGTACTTC
>NA|NA|TRBJ2-2|TRBV27
CASSLLGGPTGELFF
TGTGCCAGCAGTTTACTCGGCGGGCCTACCGGGGAGCTGTTTTTT